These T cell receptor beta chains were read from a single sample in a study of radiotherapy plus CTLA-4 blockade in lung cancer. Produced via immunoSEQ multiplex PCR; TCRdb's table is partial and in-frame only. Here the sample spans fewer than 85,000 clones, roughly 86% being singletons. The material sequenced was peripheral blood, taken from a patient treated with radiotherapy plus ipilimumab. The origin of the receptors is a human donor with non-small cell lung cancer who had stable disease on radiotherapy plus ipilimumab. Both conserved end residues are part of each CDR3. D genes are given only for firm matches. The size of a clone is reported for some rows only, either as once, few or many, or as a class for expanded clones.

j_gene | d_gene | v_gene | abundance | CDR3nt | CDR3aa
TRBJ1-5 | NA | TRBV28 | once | TGTGCCAGCAGTAAGGGACTAGGCTCCGCGGGACCCCAGCATTTT | CASSKGLGSAGPQHF
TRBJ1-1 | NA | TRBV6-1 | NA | TGTGCCAGCACCACGAGGGACTTTTCGAACACTGAAGCTTTCTTT | CASTTRDFSNTEAFF
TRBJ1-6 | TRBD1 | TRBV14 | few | TGTGCCAGCAGCCTGGGACAGGGATATAGGTCACCCCTCCACTTT | CASSLGQGYRSPLHF
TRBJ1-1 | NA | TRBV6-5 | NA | TGTGCCAGCAAGATGGGCGAGGTGGCTGAAGCTTTCTTT | CASKMGEVAEAFF
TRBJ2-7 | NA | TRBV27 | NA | TGTGCCAGCAGTACCTCAGGAATCCACGAGCAGTACTTC | CASSTSGIHEQYF
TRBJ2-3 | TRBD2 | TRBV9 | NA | TGTGCCAGCAGCGTAGATCTAGCGGGAAGCACAGATACGCAGTATTTT | CASSVDLAGSTDTQYF
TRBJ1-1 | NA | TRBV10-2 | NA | TGCGCCAGCAGACACCTGAACACTGAAGCTTTCTTT | CASRHLNTEAFF
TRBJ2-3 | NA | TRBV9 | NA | TGTGCCAGCAGCGTGGAGGCAGGGCCCACAGATACGCAGTATTTT | CASSVEAGPTDTQYF
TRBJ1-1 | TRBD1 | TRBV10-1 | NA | TGCGCCAGCAGTGAGTCGAGGGGACAGGGGGTGACTTTCTTT | CASSESRGQGVTFF
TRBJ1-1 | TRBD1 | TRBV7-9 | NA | TGTGCCAGCAGCCCACGGGGACAGCTTAACACTGAAGCTTTCTTT | CASSPRGQLNTEAFF
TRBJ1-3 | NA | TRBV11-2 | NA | TGTGCCAGCAGCTTAGATCTTACACAGGGAGTCCGCTCTGGAAACACCATATATTTT | CASSLDLTQGVRSGNTIYF
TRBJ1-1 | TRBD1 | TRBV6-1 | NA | TGTGCCAGCGAGGGGGCCGTGAACACTGAAGCTTTCTTT | CASEGAVNTEAFF
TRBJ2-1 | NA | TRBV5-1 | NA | TGCGCCAGCAGCTTGGCCCCAGGGAGCTCCTACAATGAGCAGTTCTTC | CASSLAPGSSYNEQFF
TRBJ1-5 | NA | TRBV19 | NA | TGTGCCAGTAGTGACTCTACAGGGTTGAGCAATCAGCCCCAGCATTTT | CASSDSTGLSNQPQHF
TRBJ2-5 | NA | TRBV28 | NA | TGTGCCAGCAGTTCAACCCGGGACACCCAGTACTTC | CASSSTRDTQYF
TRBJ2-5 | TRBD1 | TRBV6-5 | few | TGTGCCAGCAGTGGCCGGGACAGAGAGACCCAGTACTTC | CASSGRDRETQYF
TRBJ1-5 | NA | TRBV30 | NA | TGTGCCTGGAGTGCCGCAACTAACAGTAGGAGCAATCAGCCCCAGCATTTT | CAWSAATNSRSNQPQHF
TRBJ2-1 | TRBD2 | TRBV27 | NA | TGTGCCAGCAGTTTATATTGGCGGGAGAGCTCCTACAATGAGCAGTTCTTC | CASSLYWRESSYNEQFF
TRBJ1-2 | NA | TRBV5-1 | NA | TGCGCCAGCAGCCCGCGACGGGGGCTTTTCTATGGCTACACCTTC | CASSPRRGLFYGYTF
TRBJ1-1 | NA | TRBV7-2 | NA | TGTGCCAGCAGCTTGGGATCAAGGTTGTGGATGAACACTGAAGCTTTCTTT | CASSLGSRLWMNTEAFF
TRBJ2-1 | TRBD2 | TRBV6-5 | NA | TGTGCCAGCAGACCACTAGCGGGGGGGACCAATGAGCAGTTCTTC | CASRPLAGGTNEQFF
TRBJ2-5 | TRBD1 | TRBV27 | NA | TGTGCCAGCAGTCTCAACCGGGACAGGGGGCAAGAGACCCAGTACTTC | CASSLNRDRGQETQYF
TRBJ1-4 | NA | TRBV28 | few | TGTGCCAGCAGTTTATACAGCGAAAAACTGTTTTTT | CASSLYSEKLFF
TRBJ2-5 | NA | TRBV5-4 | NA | TGTGCCAGCATGCTGCCCGGCGGTACAGAGACCCAGTACTTC | CASMLPGGTETQYF
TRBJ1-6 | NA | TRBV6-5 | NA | TGTGCCAGCAGGGGGGGGTCTAATTCACCCCTCCACTTT | CASRGGSNSPLHF
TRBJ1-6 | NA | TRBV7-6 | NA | TGTGCCAGCAGCTTAGGACCGAACTTAAGAAGCTCCTATAATTCACCCCTCCACTTT | CASSLGPNLRSSYNSPLHF
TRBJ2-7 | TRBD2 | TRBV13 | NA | TGTGCCAGCAGCTACAGACTAGCGGAGTACGAGCAGTACTTC | CASSYRLAEYEQYF
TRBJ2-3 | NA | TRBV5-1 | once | TGCGCCAGCGGTCCTACGGGACTCGCCACAGATACGCAGTATTTT | CASGPTGLATDTQYF
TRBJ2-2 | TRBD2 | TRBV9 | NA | TGTGCCAGCAGCATCGGACTAGCGTGGAGCACCGGGGAGCTGTTTTTT | CASSIGLAWSTGELFF
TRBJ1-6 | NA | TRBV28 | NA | TGTGCCAGCAGCACCGACAGCCATCTGAATTCACCCCTCCACTTT | CASSTDSHLNSPLHF
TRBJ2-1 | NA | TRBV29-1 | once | TGCAGCGTTGAAGATCCCCGGGAGTACGCTGAGCAGTTCTTC | CSVEDPREYAEQFF
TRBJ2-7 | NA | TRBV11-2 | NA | TGTGCCAGCAGCTCCCTCCGGGGGGCTAGCTACGAGCAGTACTTC | CASSSLRGASYEQYF
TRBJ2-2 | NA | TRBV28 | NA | TGTGCCAGCCGCCAGTGGAGGGCTAACGGGGAGCTGTTTTTT | CASRQWRANGELFF
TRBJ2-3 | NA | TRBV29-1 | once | TGCAGCGTGCAACCCAGGGGTAGCGCAGATACGCAGTATTTT | CSVQPRGSADTQYF
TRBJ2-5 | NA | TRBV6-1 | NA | TGTGCCAGCACCATAGGACAGAAAGAGACCCAGTACTTC | CASTIGQKETQYF
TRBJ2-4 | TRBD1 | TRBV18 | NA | TGTGCCAGCTCACCTTTGGGACAGACCTTAGCCAAAAACATTCAGTACTTC | CASSPLGQTLAKNIQYF
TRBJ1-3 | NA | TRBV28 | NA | TGTGCCAGCAGTTTAACCGGGGCAGGTGGAGGAAACACCATATATTTT | CASSLTGAGGGNTIYF
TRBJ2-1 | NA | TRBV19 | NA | TGTGCCAGTAGTGTAAGGAAGGGGTTCCCCTACAATGAGCAGTTCTTC | CASSVRKGFPYNEQFF
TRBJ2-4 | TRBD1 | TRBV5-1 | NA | TGCGCCAGCAGTACTCGGACAGGGGGAGAAAACATTCAGTACTTC | CASSTRTGGENIQYF
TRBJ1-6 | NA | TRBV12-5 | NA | TGTGCTAGTGGTTTGAAGGGCGCCGAACCCAATTCACCCCTCCACTTT | CASGLKGAEPNSPLHF
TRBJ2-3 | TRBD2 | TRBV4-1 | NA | TGCGCCAGCAGTGGGGGGGCTAGCGGGAGGTCGAGCACAGATACGCAGTATTTT | CASSGGASGRSSTDTQYF
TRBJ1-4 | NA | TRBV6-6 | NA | TGTGCCAGCAGACCGGGCCTTAATGAAAAACTGTTTTTT | CASRPGLNEKLFF
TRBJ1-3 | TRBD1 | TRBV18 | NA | TGTGCCAGCTCACCGACAGGGATCATCTCTGGAAACACCATATATTTT | CASSPTGIISGNTIYF
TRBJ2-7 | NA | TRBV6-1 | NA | TGTGCCAGCAGTGAAGGGCGGGGCCCTTCCTACGAGCAGTACTTC | CASSEGRGPSYEQYF
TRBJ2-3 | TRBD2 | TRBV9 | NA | TGTGCCAGCACACTCCACCCCCGCCTAGCGGGGATCACAGATACGCAGTATTTT | CASTLHPRLAGITDTQYF
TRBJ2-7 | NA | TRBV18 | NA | TGTGCCAGCTCATACAGGGTGCCCGAGCAGTACTTC | CASSYRVPEQYF
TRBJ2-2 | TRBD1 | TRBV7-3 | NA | TGTGCCAGCGAAAGGGACAGGGTCGACACCGGGGAGCTGTTTTTT | CASERDRVDTGELFF
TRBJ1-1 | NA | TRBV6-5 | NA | TGTGCCAGCAGTACAGGGATGAGTACTGAAGCTTTCTTT | CASSTGMSTEAFF
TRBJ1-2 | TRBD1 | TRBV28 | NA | TGTGCCAGCAGTTATCAGGACAGGCCTTGGCTGATTTATGGCTACACCTTC | CASSYQDRPWLIYGYTF
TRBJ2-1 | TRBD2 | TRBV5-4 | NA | TGTGCCAGCAGCTTGATACTAGCGAATGAGCAGTTCTTC | CASSLILANEQFF
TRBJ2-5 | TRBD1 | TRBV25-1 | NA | TGTGCCAGCATTGGTATGGGGCAGGGGGCCGGAGAGACCCAGTACTTC | CASIGMGQGAGETQYF
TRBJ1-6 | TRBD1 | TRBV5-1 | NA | TGCGCCAGCAGAAATCCTACCGGGACAGCGAACTATAATTCACCCCTCCACTTT | CASRNPTGTANYNSPLHF
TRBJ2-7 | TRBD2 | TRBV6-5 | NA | TGTGCCAGCAGTCGAACTAGCGGGAGGACCTACGAGCAGTACTTC | CASSRTSGRTYEQYF
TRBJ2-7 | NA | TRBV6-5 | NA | TGTGCCAGCAGTGACGCCGGTTACGAGCAGTACTTC | CASSDAGYEQYF
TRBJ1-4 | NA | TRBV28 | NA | TGTGCCAGCAATCAGGGTAATGAAAAACTGTTTTTT | CASNQGNEKLFF
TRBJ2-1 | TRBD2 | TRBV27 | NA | TGTGCCAGCAGAAAGACTAGCGGGAGGCCTCACAATGAGCAGTTCTTC | CASRKTSGRPHNEQFF
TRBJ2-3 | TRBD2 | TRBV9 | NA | TGTGCCAGCAGCGCCCATAGCGGGGGGGAAGCAGATACGCAGTATTTT | CASSAHSGGEADTQYF
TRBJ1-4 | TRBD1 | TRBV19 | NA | TGTGCCAGTAGTATGGACAGGGATTTTAATGAAAAACTGTTTTTT | CASSMDRDFNEKLFF
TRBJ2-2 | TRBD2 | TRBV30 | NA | TGTGCCTGGAGTAGCTCCGGGACTAGTCGCACCGGGGAGCTGTTTTTT | CAWSSSGTSRTGELFF
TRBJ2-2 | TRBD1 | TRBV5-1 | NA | TGCGCCAGCAGCCCAACCGGGACAGGGGGTACCGGGGAGCTGTTTTTT | CASSPTGTGGTGELFF